In its sample, the clone carrying this T cell receptor beta chain was seen many times. The sample comes from a study of neurological immune-mediated disorders. The CDR3 loop spans 14 amino acids. V was clipped by 4 bases and J by 0 bases, with 11 bases between them. Per the germline V gene, CDR1 is SQVTM and CDR2 is ANQGSEA. In each sequencing run, over 160 million TCR-beta sequences were generated from 15-18 subjects. A single record per CDR3 protein comes from TCRdb applying MiXCR to the 5' RACE reads. The repertoire holds tens of thousands of distinct CDR3 sequences, roughly 13% seen once, with approximately 4.2% in the top ten. Time point indicated: longitudinal time-point 1 (baseline). The unsorted libraries were produced from 2 million PBMCs held at -80 C.

V is TRBV29-1 and J is TRBJ2-3; D is unclear. Sequencing input: PBMCs. The clonotype was recovered from a female donor with HTLV-1-associated myelopathy (HAM/TSP). The CDR3 region is CSVAQTGSTDTQYF. Written as DNA, the CDR3 is TGCAGCGTTGCCCAGACCGGCAGCACAGATACGCAGTATTTT.